This T cell receptor beta chain was captured by sequencing in a study of T cells in Graves' hyperthyroidism and ophthalmopathy. Study-level results: Clonotypes that were expanded in thyroid above 0.001 mostly appeared in blood too.

J was trimmed by 7 bases and V by 4 bases; bases with no gene match: 12. Germline CDR1 and CDR2: MDHEN and SYDVKM. CDR3 size: 15 residues. What was amplified from RNA transcripts were TCR beta CDR3 regions. RT-PCR in the first round (using the HTBI primer set) targeted the TCR CDR3. MiXCR was run by TCRdb on the multiplex PCR reads, yielding one entry per CDR3 protein. The sample contains some 350,000 distinct CDR3 sequences, roughly 15% of which appear only once. Extraction of PBMCs used roughly 9.6 ml of fresh peripheral blood. In this sample, this clonotype turned up many times. The antigen is not known.

Sequenced material: blood. This TCR came from a middle-aged woman with Graves' ophthalmopathy. The V gene is TRBV28, the J gene TRBJ2-7, with 8 bases matching TRBD1. The CDR3 sequence: CASSSTGTGLGEQYF. CDR3 in DNA: TGTGCCAGCAGTTCAACCGGGACAGGACTTGGGGAGCAGTACTTC.